This entry features one T cell receptor beta chain sequence. Its specificity is unknown. V was trimmed by 1 base and J by 7 bases, leaving 11 bases between them. This CDR3 spans 14 amino acids. Germline V gives CDR1 MGHRA, CDR2 YSYEKL. Sequencing used immunoSEQ multiplex PCR; TCRdb keeps in-frame clones, though not all of them. The data show more than 120,000 clones, with about nine tenths seen just once and less than 5.5% held by the top ten. This sample is part of a study of cytomegalovirus exposure and HLA in healthy donors. Study-wide findings and caveats: The classifier reportedly diagnosed cytomegalovirus status with high specificity and sensitivity. Most TCR sequences showed up rarely, but some public TCRs showed up in many donors. Overall, roughly 150 TCR beta chains were annotated as cytomegalovirus-associated.

Separate from the approximately 730-subject first cohort, the approximately 120-subject validation cohort was the one that the donors belonged to. The sequence was obtained from a man between 18 and 35 years old in good health and CMV-seropositive. Sequencing was performed on PBMCs. The chain combines TRBV4-1 with TRBJ1-5; a weak D match, TRBD1 (5 bases). CDR3 loop: CASSQVQGKQPQHF. The CDR3 bases are TGCGCCAGCAGCCAAGTGCAGGGAAAACAGCCCCAGCATTTT.